The present TCR beta chain was sequenced within a study of Ad26.COV2.S vaccination and SARS-CoV-2 variants. Regarding treatment: 15 to 20 received Ad26.COV2.S at low or high dose, single or two shots; 5 received placebo; per-sample allocation not given. Samples came from day 63 after the first vaccine or placebo injection. Libraries were prepared by immunoSEQ multiplex PCR; TCRdb keeps only in-frame clonotypes and omits some of them. The sample holds more than 300,000 clones, around 84% seen once. The V end was cut by 7 bases, the J end by 0 bases, with 12 bases between. This CDR3 region has 15 residues. Germline V CDR1 and CDR2: MNHNY, SVGAGI (reference sequence).

This sample comprised peripheral blood, obtained in a trial of Ad26.COV2.S vaccine versus placebo. This TCR was sampled from a person between 18 and 65 years old who received the Ad26.COV2.S COVID-19 vaccine or a placebo. The chain combines TRBV6-6 with TRBJ1-4; TRBD1 is a possible D gene (6 bases). CDR3 sequence reads: CASTAGQTTNEKLFF. Written as DNA, the CDR3 is TGTGCCAGCACCGCAGGACAGACAACTAATGAAAAACTGTTTTTT.